This T cell receptor beta chain stems from a study of blood T cells in healthy people across ages. Findings of the study overall: There were more naive CD4+ cells and higher diversity in long-lived donors than in aged donors.

For this clonotype: The antigen remains unidentified. Relative to the germline gene, one junction end is altered; a read error may explain this.

Germline V lookup: CDR1 SGHKS, CDR2 YYEKEE (reference sequence). This CDR3 spans 14 amino acids. A second about 7 to 11 cycle PCR used barcoded and J-beta primers. Via MiXCR, TCRdb re-called the 5' RACE reads, giving one row per CDR3 protein. The data hold 500,000 to 700,000 distinct CDR3 sequences, with around 31% observed a single time. Every sample had a minimum of 6.5 million PBMCs isolated. The sequenced sample was blood. This rearrangement joins TRBV5-5 to TRBJ1-1; D is uncertain. The TCR comes from a woman at least 80 years old in good health. The CDR3 spells CAGSRDTFNTEAFF. The CDR3, as DNA: TGTGCCGGCAGCAGAGACACGTTCAACACTGAAGCTTTCTTT.